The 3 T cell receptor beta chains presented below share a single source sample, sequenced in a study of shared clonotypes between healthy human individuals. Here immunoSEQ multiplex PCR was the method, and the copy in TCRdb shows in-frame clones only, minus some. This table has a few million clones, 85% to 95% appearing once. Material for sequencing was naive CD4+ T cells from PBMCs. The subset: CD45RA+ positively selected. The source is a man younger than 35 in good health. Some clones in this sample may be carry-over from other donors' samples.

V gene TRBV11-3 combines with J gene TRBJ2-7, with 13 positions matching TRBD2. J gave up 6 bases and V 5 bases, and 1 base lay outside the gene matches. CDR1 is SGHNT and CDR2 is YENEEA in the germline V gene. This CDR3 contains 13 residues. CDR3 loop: CASSRLAGGEQYF. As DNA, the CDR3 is TGTGCCAGCAGCCGACTAGCGGGAGGCGAGCAGTACTTC. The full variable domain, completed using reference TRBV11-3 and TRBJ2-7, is EAGVVQSPRYKIIEKKQPVAFWCNPISGHNTLYWYLQNLGQGPELLIRYENEEAVDDSQLPKDRFSAERLKGVDSTLKIQPAELGDSAVYLCASSRLAGGEQYFGPGTRLTVT.

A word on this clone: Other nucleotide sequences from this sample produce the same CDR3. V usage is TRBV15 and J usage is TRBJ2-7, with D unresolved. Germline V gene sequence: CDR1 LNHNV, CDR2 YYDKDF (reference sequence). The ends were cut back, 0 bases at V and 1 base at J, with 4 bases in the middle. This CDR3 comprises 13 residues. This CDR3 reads CATSRESSYEQYF. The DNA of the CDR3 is TGTGCCACCAGCAGAGAATCGTCCTACGAGCAGTACTTC.

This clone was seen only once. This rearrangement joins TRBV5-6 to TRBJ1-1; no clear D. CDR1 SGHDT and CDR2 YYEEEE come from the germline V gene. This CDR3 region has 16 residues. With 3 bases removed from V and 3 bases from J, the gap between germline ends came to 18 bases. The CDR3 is CASSSDPVGRDTEAFF. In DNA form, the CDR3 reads TGTGCCAGCAGCTCAGATCCGGTAGGGAGGGACACTGAAGCTTTCTTT.